The 2 T cell receptor beta chains below were found in one sample sequenced in a study of blood T cell repertoires in COVID-19. Assay used: immunoSEQ multiplex PCR; TCRdb lists only in-frame clones, some missing. The sample records approximately 190,000 clones, roughly 80% being singletons. The sample was peripheral blood. The receptor source for this set is a young man with active or convalescent COVID-19.

The chain has TRBV2 and TRBJ1-1; D remains ambiguous. The CDR3 length is 15 residues. Germline CDR1 reads SNHLY; CDR2 reads FYNNEI. Trimming left V 1 base short and J 4 bases short, with 13 bases between. CDR3 in amino acids: CASSEDGVQATEAFF. The CDR3 bases are TGTGCCAGCAGTGAAGACGGGGTTCAGGCCACTGAAGCTTTCTTT.

This clone was seen only a few times. The identical CDR3 is also encoded by other nucleotide sequences in the sample. The chain employs TRBV20-1 and TRBJ2-7, with D unresolved. This CDR3 is built from 11 residues. V lost 2 bases and J 0 bases, leaving 2 bases between the germline ends. Germline CDR1 DFQATT, CDR2 SNEGSKA (reference sequence). CDR3 nucleotides: TGCAGTGCTAGACACTCCTACGAGCAGTACTTC. Protein sequence: CSARHSYEQYF.